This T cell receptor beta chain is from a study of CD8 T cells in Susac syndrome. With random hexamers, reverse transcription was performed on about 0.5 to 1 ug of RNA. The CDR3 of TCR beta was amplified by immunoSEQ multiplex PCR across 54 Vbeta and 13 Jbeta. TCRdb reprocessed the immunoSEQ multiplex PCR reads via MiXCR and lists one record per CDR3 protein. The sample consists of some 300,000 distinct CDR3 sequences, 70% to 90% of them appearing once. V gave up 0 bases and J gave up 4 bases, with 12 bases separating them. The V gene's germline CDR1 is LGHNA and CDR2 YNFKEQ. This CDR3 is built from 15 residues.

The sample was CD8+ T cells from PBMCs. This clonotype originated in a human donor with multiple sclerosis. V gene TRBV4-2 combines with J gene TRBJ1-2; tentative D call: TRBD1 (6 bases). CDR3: CASSQDPTGTYGYTF. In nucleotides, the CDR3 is TGTGCCAGCAGCCAAGATCCGACAGGAACCTATGGCTACACCTTC.